This is a list of T cell receptor beta chains from one sample in a study of beta chain features in type 1 diabetes. TCRdb's table, derived via immunoSEQ multiplex PCR, lists solely in-frame clones and lacks some. The sample consists of fewer than 500,000 clones, around 13% of them appearing once. Material for sequencing was naive CD4+ T cells from blood. The origin of the receptors is a young man in good health. Each CDR3 is given with its conserved first and last residue. D genes are given only for firm matches. Clone size is stated in some rows and not others, as once, few, many or a class when expanded.

D gene	J gene	clone size	V gene	CDR3 protein	CDR3 DNA
TRBD1	TRBJ1-2	few	TRBV7-2	CASSPGTVYGYTF	TGTGCCAGCAGCCCGGGGACAGTCTATGGCTACACCTTC
-	TRBJ2-3	-	TRBV15	CATSRAQGNADTQYF	TGTGCCACCAGCAGAGCCCAGGGTAACGCAGATACGCAGTATTTT
-	TRBJ2-7	-	TRBV23-1	CASSRSRSYEQYF	TGCGCCAGCAGTCGAAGTCGCTCCTACGAGCAGTACTTC
-	TRBJ2-5	-	TRBV4-2	CASSQGSRKETQYF	TGTGCCAGCAGCCAAGGTTCCAGGAAAGAGACCCAGTACTTC
-	TRBJ2-5	few	TRBV2	CASRQETQYF	TGTGCCAGCCGTCAGGAGACCCAGTACTTC
-	TRBJ2-2	-	TRBV4-2	CASRYGRSGTGELFF	TGTGCCAGCAGATACGGGCGGTCGGGCACCGGGGAGCTGTTTTTT
-	TRBJ2-5	few	TRBV4-1	CASSQVGRETQYF	TGCGCCAGCAGCCAAGTGGGACGAGAGACCCAGTACTTC
-	TRBJ1-1	few	TRBV7-8	CASNRGRVRGWTEAFF	TGTGCCAGCAACAGAGGGCGGGTCAGGGGCTGGACTGAAGCTTTCTTT
-	TRBJ2-2	few	TRBV25-1	CASSVGGTNTGELFF	TGTGCCAGCAGTGTCGGCGGAACGAACACCGGGGAGCTGTTTTTT
-	TRBJ2-1	-	TRBV19	CASSSSGHEQFF	TGTGCCAGTAGTTCCTCCGGACATGAGCAGTTCTTC
-	TRBJ2-3	few	TRBV2	CASSDVAAGTQYF	TGTGCCAGCAGTGACGTAGCCGCTGGTACGCAGTATTTT
-	TRBJ1-2	-	TRBV30	CAWSPGRIYGYTF	TGTGCCTGGTCACCGGGACGGATCTATGGCTACACCTTC
TRBD1	TRBJ2-5	few	TRBV27	CASRRDSQETQYF	TGTGCCAGCAGGAGGGACAGCCAAGAGACCCAGTACTTC
-	TRBJ2-7	few	TRBV9	CASSYSGRGEQYF	TGTGCCAGCAGCTACTCTGGGCGAGGGGAGCAGTACTTC
-	TRBJ2-5	few	TRBV18	CASSIYEETQYF	TGTGCCAGCTCGATCTACGAAGAGACCCAGTACTTC
-	TRBJ2-1	-	TRBV30	CAGSRTGLANNEQFF	TGTGCCGGATCCCGCACAGGGCTGGCCAACAATGAGCAGTTCTTC
TRBD1	TRBJ2-3	-	TRBV5-4	CASSFSRGQGQYF	TGTGCCAGCAGCTTCAGTCGGGGACAGGGGCAGTATTTT
TRBD1	TRBJ1-2	-	TRBV7-3	CASSLIPGQDYGYTF	TGTGCCAGCAGCTTAATTCCGGGACAGGACTATGGCTACACCTTC
TRBD1	TRBJ1-2	few	TRBV2	CASSAGTGRSYGYTF	TGTGCCAGCAGTGCAGGGACAGGCAGATCCTATGGCTACACCTTC
TRBD2	TRBJ2-1	-	TRBV7-9	CASSSNKLAGGGEQFF	TGTGCCAGCAGCTCAAACAAACTAGCGGGAGGTGGCGAGCAGTTCTTC
-	TRBJ1-3	-	TRBV20-1	CSATQGNTIYF	TGCAGTGCGACACAGGGAAACACCATATATTTT
TRBD2	TRBJ2-3	-	TRBV28	CASSLLAGGSDTQYF	TGTGCCAGCAGTTTGTTAGCGGGAGGTTCAGATACGCAGTATTTT
TRBD2	TRBJ2-1	many	TRBV29-1	CSVKAGGSYNEQFF	TGCAGCGTTAAAGCGGGGGGCTCCTACAATGAGCAGTTCTTC
-	TRBJ2-5	-	TRBV15	CATSRGGDPQETQYF	TGTGCCACCAGCAGAGGCGGGGACCCACAAGAGACCCAGTACTTC
TRBD1	TRBJ2-7	-	TRBV29-1	CSVRDRGFEQYF	TGCAGCGTTCGGGACAGGGGCTTCGAGCAGTACTTC
-	TRBJ1-5	-	TRBV11-2	CASSPAGYSQPQHF	TGTGCCAGCAGCCCAGCGGGGTATTCTCAGCCCCAGCATTTT
-	TRBJ2-3	-	TRBV6-1	CASSFGVASTDTQYF	TGTGCCAGCAGTTTCGGGGTAGCTAGCACAGATACGCAGTATTTT
-	TRBJ2-7	-	TRBV5-1	CASSLEVPHYEQYF	TGCGCCAGCAGCTTGGAGGTTCCTCACTACGAGCAGTACTTC
TRBD1	TRBJ2-1	-	TRBV7-8	CASSRYRQGQYNEQFF	TGTGCCAGCAGCCGATATCGGCAGGGACAGTACAATGAGCAGTTCTTC
-	TRBJ2-7	-	TRBV7-2	CASSGAYEQYF	TGTGCCAGCAGCGGGGCCTACGAGCAGTACTTC
TRBD1	TRBJ1-1	few	TRBV4-3	CASSQMTGGGTEAFF	TGCGCCAGCAGCCAGATGACAGGGGGGGGTACTGAAGCTTTCTTT
-	TRBJ1-1	few	TRBV7-2	CASSLGANTEAFF	TGTGCCAGCAGCTTGGGGGCGAACACTGAAGCTTTCTTT
-	TRBJ2-5	-	TRBV7-9	CASSLGGQETQYF	TGTGCCAGCAGCTTAGGGGGACAAGAGACCCAGTACTTC
-	TRBJ2-1	-	TRBV6-6	CASSYSRVEQFF	TGTGCCAGCAGTTACTCGAGGGTTGAGCAGTTCTTC
-	TRBJ1-3	-	TRBV30	CAWSSDRNTIYF	TGTGCCTGGAGTTCAGATCGAAACACCATATATTTT
TRBD2	TRBJ2-5	-	TRBV9	CASSIHSGRGQETQYF	TGTGCCAGCAGCATCCATAGCGGGAGGGGACAAGAGACCCAGTACTTC
TRBD2	TRBJ2-3	-	TRBV10-3	CAISPTSGSTDTQYF	TGTGCCATCAGTCCGACCAGCGGGAGTACAGATACGCAGTATTTT
TRBD1	TRBJ1-1	-	TRBV29-1	CSVDRASGLMNTEAFF	TGCAGCGTGGACAGGGCATCGGGGCTAATGAACACTGAAGCTTTCTTT
TRBD1	TRBJ2-1	-	TRBV7-9	CASSTLAPRDRGLYEQFF	TGTGCCAGCAGCACCCTCGCACCCCGGGACAGGGGATTGTATGAGCAGTTCTTC
-	TRBJ2-1	few	TRBV29-1	CSGEGAGDTYNEQFF	TGCAGCGGTGAGGGGGCGGGAGATACCTACAATGAGCAGTTCTTC
-	TRBJ1-1	few	TRBV5-1	CASSLEGAAEAFF	TGCGCCAGCAGCTTGGAAGGGGCAGCAGAAGCTTTCTTT
-	TRBJ1-2	-	TRBV30	CAWSPGYGYTF	TGTGCCTGGAGTCCAGGATATGGCTACACCTTC
TRBD2	TRBJ2-1	-	TRBV7-8	CASSSLLAGGHEQFF	TGTGCCAGCAGCTCATTACTAGCGGGAGGACATGAGCAGTTCTTC
-	TRBJ2-1	-	TRBV29-1	CSVGGLNSYNEQFF	TGCAGCGTTGGGGGTCTAAACTCCTACAATGAGCAGTTCTTC
-	TRBJ1-1	-	TRBV14	CASSLGTEAFF	TGTGCCAGCAGCTTAGGTACTGAAGCTTTCTTT
TRBD1	TRBJ1-1	few	TRBV4-3	CASSQDLTGGTEAFF	TGCGCCAGCAGCCAAGATCTGACAGGGGGCACTGAAGCTTTCTTT
-	TRBJ1-5	-	TRBV9	CASSVDSGGPQHF	TGTGCCAGCAGCGTAGATTCCGGGGGGCCCCAGCATTTT
TRBD2	TRBJ2-3	-	TRBV27	CASSYSGVTDTQYF	TGTGCCAGCAGTTACAGCGGGGTCACAGATACGCAGTATTTT
-	TRBJ2-2	-	TRBV7-7	CASSRDTPPSGELFF	TGTGCCAGCAGCCGGGACACGCCACCGTCCGGGGAGCTGTTTTTT
-	TRBJ1-2	few	TRBV9	CASSVEAWGSNYGYTF	TGTGCCAGCAGCGTCGAAGCATGGGGATCCAACTATGGCTACACCTTC
TRBD1	TRBJ2-3	-	TRBV13	CASSPGQGSDTQYF	TGTGCCAGCAGCCCCGGACAGGGTTCAGATACGCAGTATTTT
-	TRBJ1-4	-	TRBV7-9	CASSPRWKPNEKLFF	TGTGCCAGCAGCCCAAGGTGGAAGCCTAATGAAAAACTGTTTTTT
TRBD2	TRBJ2-1	-	TRBV5-8	CASNLAGGPGNEQFF	TGTGCCAGCAATCTAGCGGGAGGGCCAGGTAATGAGCAGTTCTTC
TRBD2	TRBJ2-1	-	TRBV7-9	CASSSGLAGGNGEQFF	TGTGCCAGCAGCTCCGGACTAGCGGGTGGCAATGGTGAGCAGTTCTTC